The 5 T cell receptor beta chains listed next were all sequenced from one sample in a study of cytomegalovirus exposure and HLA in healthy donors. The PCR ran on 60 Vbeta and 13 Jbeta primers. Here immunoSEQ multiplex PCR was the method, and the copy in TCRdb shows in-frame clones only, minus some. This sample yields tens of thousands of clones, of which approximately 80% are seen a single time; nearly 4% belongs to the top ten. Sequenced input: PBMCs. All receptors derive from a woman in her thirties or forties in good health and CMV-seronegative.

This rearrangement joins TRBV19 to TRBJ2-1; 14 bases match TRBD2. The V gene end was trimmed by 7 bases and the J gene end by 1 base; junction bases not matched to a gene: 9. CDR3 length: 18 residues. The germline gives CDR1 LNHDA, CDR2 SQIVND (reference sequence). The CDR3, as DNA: TGTGCCAGTACCCCAGGACTAGCGGGAGGCGCTTCCTACAATGAGCAGTTCTTC. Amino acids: CASTPGLAGGASYNEQFF.

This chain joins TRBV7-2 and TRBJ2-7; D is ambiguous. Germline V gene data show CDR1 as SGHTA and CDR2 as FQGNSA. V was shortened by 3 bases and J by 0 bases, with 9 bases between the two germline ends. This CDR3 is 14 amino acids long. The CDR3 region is CASSFLAVSYEQYF. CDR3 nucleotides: TGTGCCAGCAGCTTCCTGGCAGTCTCCTACGAGCAGTACTTC. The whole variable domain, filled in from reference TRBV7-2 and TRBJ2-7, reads GAGVSQSPSNKVTEKGKDVELRCDPISGHTALYWYRQSLGQGLEFLIYFQGNSAPDKSGLPSDRFSAERTGGSVSTLTIQRTQQEDSAVYLCASSFLAVSYEQYFGPGTRLTVT.

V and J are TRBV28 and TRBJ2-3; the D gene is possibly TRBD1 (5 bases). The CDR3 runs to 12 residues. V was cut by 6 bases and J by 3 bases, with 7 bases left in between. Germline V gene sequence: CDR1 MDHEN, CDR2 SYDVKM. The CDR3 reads CASSPGTDTQYF. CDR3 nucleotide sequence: TGTGCCAGCAGCCCAGGGACAGATACGCAGTATTTT.

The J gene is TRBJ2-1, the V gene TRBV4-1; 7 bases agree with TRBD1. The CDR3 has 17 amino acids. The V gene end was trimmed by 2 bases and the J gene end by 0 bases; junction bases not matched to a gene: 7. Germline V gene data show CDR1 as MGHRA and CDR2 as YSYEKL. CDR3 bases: TGCGCCAGCAGCCAACATACAGGGGCCCTCTCCTACAATGAGCAGTTCTTC. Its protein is CASSQHTGALSYNEQFF.

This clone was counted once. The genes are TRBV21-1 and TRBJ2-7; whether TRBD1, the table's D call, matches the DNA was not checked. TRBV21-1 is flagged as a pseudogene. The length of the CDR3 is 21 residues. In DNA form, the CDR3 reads TGTGCCAGCAGCAAAGAAAAAGAGGCCATCCGGGACAGGGACGTTCCCTACGAGCAGTACTTC. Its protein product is CASSKEKEAIRDRDVPYEQYF.